The 14 T cell receptor beta chains in this list originate from one sample, sequenced in a study of blood T cell repertoires in COVID-19. The table came from immunoSEQ multiplex PCR; TCRdb's copy has only in-frame clones and leaves some out. The sample lists about 75,000 clones, more than 75% seen once, with 15% to 20% in the top ten. What was sequenced was peripheral blood. These receptor sequences come from a human donor in a cohort sampled during active COVID-19.

This clone appeared once. V and J are TRBV11-2 and TRBJ2-5; TRBD1 agrees at 7 bases. Germline CDR1 and CDR2: SGHAT and FQNNGV. With V trimmed by 0 bases and J by 9 bases, 13 bases remained unmatched. This CDR3 contains 16 residues. Here the CDR3 reads CASSLDGRPPTGAQYF. CDR3 sequence (DNA): TGTGCCAGCAGCTTAGACGGGCGGCCCCCTACAGGGGCCCAGTACTTC.

The rearrangement uses TRBV9 and TRBJ2-3, with 7 bases matching TRBD2. With V trimmed by 0 bases and J by 5 bases, 3 bases remained unmatched. The CDR3 spans 14 residues. Looked up from germline, CDR1 is SGDLS and CDR2 is YYNGEE. The CDR3 region has the DNA TGTGCCAGCAGCGTAGGGCGGGAGCTAGATACGCAGTATTTT. Translation gives CASSVGRELDTQYF.

The chain joins TRBV2 to TRBJ2-5; 7 bases match TRBD2. J gave up 4 bases and V 6 bases, and 8 bases lay outside the gene matches. Germline lookup yields CDR1 SNHLY and CDR2 FYNNEI. CDR3 size: 14 residues. The CDR3 protein is CASRSWGGGETQYF. The CDR3 DNA is TGTGCCAGCAGGTCCTGGGGCGGGGGAGAGACCCAGTACTTC.

The chain combines TRBV12-3 or TRBV12-4 with TRBJ2-2; a weak D match, TRBD2 (6 bases). Trimming left V 6 bases short and J 7 bases short, with 12 bases between. The length of the CDR3 is 13 residues. CDR3 region: CASSLLTSGELFF. The CDR3 bases are TGTGCCAGCAGCCTACTGACTAGCGGGGAGCTGTTTTTT.

CDR3 sequence: CASSYLGTALNEQFF. DNA for the CDR3: TGTGCCAGCAGTTATTTGGGGACAGCCTTAAATGAGCAGTTCTTC. The J gene is TRBJ2-1, the V gene TRBV6-2 or TRBV6-3; 7 bases match TRBD1. Germline CDR1 MNHEY, CDR2 SVGEGT. The V and J ends lost 3 bases and 7 bases, in that order; junction bases with no gene match: 9. This CDR3 contains 15 residues.

The sample holds one count of this clone. The V call is TRBV23-1, the J call TRBJ1-4; TRBD1 matches at 7 bases. TRBV23-1 is recorded as an ORF, its role being uncertain. V shed 6 bases and J 5 bases; nucleotides not matched to a gene: 18. The CDR3 spans 18 residues. Here the CDR3 DNA reads TGCGCCAGCAGACTCAATCTTGAAAGGGACAGTAGAAATGAAAAACTGTTTTTT. Amino acid sequence: CASRLNLERDSRNEKLFF.

The chain uses TRBV29-1 and TRBJ2-5; D is possibly TRBD2 (5 bases). The germline V gene encodes CDR1 SQVTM and CDR2 ANQGSEA. There are 15 residues in the CDR3. V dropped 4 bases and J dropped 0 bases, with 15 bases sitting between them. The CDR3 is CSVVERMTYQETQYF. CDR3 nucleotide sequence: TGCAGCGTTGTGGAGCGGATGACGTACCAAGAGACCCAGTACTTC.

The V call is TRBV7-9, the J call TRBJ2-1; 8 bases are shared with TRBD2. The V and J ends lost 5 bases and 5 bases, in that order; junction bases with no gene match: 5. This CDR3 has 14 residues. CDR1 and CDR2 from the germline V gene are SEHNR and FQNEAQ (reference sequence). This CDR3 is CASSPRLANNEQFF. The CDR3 coding sequence is TGTGCCAGCAGCCCCCGACTAGCGAACAATGAGCAGTTCTTC.

Only a few counts were recorded for this clone. This CDR3 reads CASSLRRDQHEQYF. CDR3 bases: TGTGCCAGCAGCTTAAGGCGGGATCAGCACGAGCAGTACTTC. The J gene is TRBJ2-7, the V gene TRBV7-8; D possibly corresponds to TRBD2 (6 bases). CDR1 SGHVS and CDR2 FQNEAQ come from the germline V gene. Trimming removed 2 bases at V and 5 bases at J, with 13 bases between. This CDR3 has 14 amino acids.

The chain has TRBV7-3 and TRBJ2-7; D may be TRBD2 (6 bases). Per germline, CDR1 SGHTA and CDR2 FQGTGA. CDR3 length: 14 residues. Trimming left V 1 base short and J 5 bases short, with 12 bases between. The CDR3: CASSLMGGNHEQYF. DNA of the CDR3: TGTGCCAGCAGCTTAATGGGCGGGAACCACGAGCAGTACTTC. Full variable domain (outside the CDR3, taken from reference TRBV7-3 and TRBJ2-7): GAGVSQTPSNKVTEKGKYVELRCDPISGHTALYWYRQSLGQGPEFLIYFQGTGAADDSGLPNDRFFAVRPEGSVSTLKIQRTERGDSAVYLCASSLMGGNHEQYFGPGTRLTVT.

This clone was seen a handful of times. J is TRBJ1-6 and V is TRBV27, with 7 bases fitting TRBD1. The CDR3 runs 16 residues. The germline CDR1 and CDR2 sequences are MNHEY and SMNVEV (reference sequence). V lost 5 bases, J lost 6 bases, and 10 bases stayed unmatched. In DNA form, the CDR3 reads TGTGCCAGCAGTCCTCACGGGACAGCTTCTAATTCACCCCTCCACTTT. Translating gives CASSPHGTASNSPLHF.

This sequence joins TRBV7-2 and TRBJ2-1; perhaps TRBD1 as D (5 bases). This CDR3 comprises 14 residues. The V end was cut by 1 base, the J end by 3 bases, with 7 bases between. Germline V gene lookup returns CDR1 SGHTA and CDR2 FQGNSA. The CDR3 loop reads CASSLGGLYNEQFF. CDR3 DNA sequence: TGTGCCAGCAGCTTAGGGGGCCTCTACAATGAGCAGTTCTTC.

The genes are TRBV4-2 and TRBJ1-4, with 7 positions matching TRBD1. From germline, CDR1 is LGHNA and CDR2 YNFKEQ. Trimming cost V 5 bases and J 6 bases; bases outside gene matches: 9. CDR3 length equals 15 residues. The CDR3 nucleotides are TGTGCCAGCAGCGGCCGGACAGGTTTTTATGAAAAACTGTTTTTT. Its protein product is CASSGRTGFYEKLFF.

This chain connects TRBV28 to TRBJ1-6; a weak D match, TRBD1 (6 bases). Trimming pared 2 bases from V and 0 bases from J, leaving 14 bases between. Germline assignment: CDR1 MDHEN and CDR2 SYDVKM. The CDR3 length is 18 residues. This chain's CDR3 is CASSLGQTGSSYNSPLHF. The CDR3 nucleotides read TGTGCCAGCAGTTTAGGACAGACTGGCAGCTCCTATAATTCACCCCTCCACTTT.